This T cell receptor beta chain was identified during a study of regulatory T cells in long-lasting Graves disease. Study-level points and caveats: In persistent patients, shared public clonotypes (about 2,800) outnumbered those in new patients (about 1,000).

As to time point: newly diagnosed GD, antithyroid drugs for less than 3 months. From RNA extracted from PBMCs, the TCR library was made. Recruitment took place at an endocrinology department in Xi'an, China. Germline V lookup: CDR1 DFQATT, CDR2 SNEGSKA (reference sequence). After removal of 3 bases from V and 1 base from J, the junction contained 12 bases not matched to a gene. This CDR3 is 18 amino acids long. Remarks on this clonotype: Its antigen remains unidentified.

Relying on iRepertoire HTBI primers and Arm-PCR of CDR3 regions, the team built TCR beta libraries. Each CDR3 protein is one row after TCRdb ran MiXCR on the multiplex PCR reads. The sample consists of about 420,000 distinct CDR3 sequences, 16% of them appearing once. The same data also contributed to another study, on T cells in Graves' hyperthyroidism and ophthalmopathy. As that study records: The hyperthyroidism patients had all been newly diagnosed, and their disease duration was under 2 months. Their ages ranged from 18 to 65 years.

The gene calls are TRBV20-1 and TRBJ2-3, with TRBD2 matching over 11 bases. The material sequenced was peripheral blood mononuclear cells (PBMCs), taken at new diagnosis, from a patient treated with antithyroid drugs. This clonotype was obtained from a woman between 18 and 29 years old with Graves disease. CDR3: CSARLLAGDVLGTDTQYF. CDR3 bases: TGCAGTGCTAGGCTACTAGCGGGGGACGTTTTGGGCACAGATACGCAGTATTTT.